This T cell receptor beta chain is from a study of T-cell memory formation after mild COVID-19. TCRdb reprocessed the 5' RACE reads with MiXCR, giving one entry per CDR3 protein. The data hold 250,000 to 400,000 distinct CDR3 sequences, with about 13% observed a single time. With V trimmed by 4 bases and J by 0 bases, 8 bases remained unmatched. CDR1 and CDR2 (germline): KGHDR, SFDVKD. This CDR3 region has 17 residues. This sequence was found in a young man who had mild COVID-19 (a few samples of this study predate the infection). Cell type and time point are not known. What was sequenced was PBMCs or a T cell subset sorted from them (not recorded which). The chain links TRBV24-1 to TRBJ1-5; 7 nucleotides line up with TRBD1. The CDR3 DNA is TGTGCCACCAGTGACCCCCGGGACAGCAATAGCAATCAGCCCCAGCATTTT. Protein: CATSDPRDSNSNQPQHF.